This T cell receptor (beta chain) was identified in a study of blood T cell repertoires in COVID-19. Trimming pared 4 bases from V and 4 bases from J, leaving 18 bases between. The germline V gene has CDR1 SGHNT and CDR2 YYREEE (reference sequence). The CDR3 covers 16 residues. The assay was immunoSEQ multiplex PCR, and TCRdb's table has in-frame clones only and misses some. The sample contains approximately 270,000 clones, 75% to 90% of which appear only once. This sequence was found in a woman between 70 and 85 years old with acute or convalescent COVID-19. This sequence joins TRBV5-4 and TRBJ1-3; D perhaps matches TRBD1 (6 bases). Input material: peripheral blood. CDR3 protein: CASSPHGGQKGNTIYF. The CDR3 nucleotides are TGTGCCAGCAGCCCTCATGGGGGACAAAAGGGAAACACCATATATTTT.